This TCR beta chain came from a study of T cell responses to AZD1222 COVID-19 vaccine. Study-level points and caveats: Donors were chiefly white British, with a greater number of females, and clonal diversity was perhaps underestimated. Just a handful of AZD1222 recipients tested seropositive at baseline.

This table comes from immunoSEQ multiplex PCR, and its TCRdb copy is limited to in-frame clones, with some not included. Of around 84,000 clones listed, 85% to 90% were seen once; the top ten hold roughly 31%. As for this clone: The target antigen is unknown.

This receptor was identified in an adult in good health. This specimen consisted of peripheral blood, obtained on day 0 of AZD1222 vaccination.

CDR3 sequence reads: CASSSNTDTQYF. The CDR3 region has the DNA TGTGCCAGCAGTTCGAACACGGATACGCAGTATTTT. The chain uses TRBV6-6 and TRBJ2-3, with D unresolved. Per the germline V gene, CDR1 is MNHNY and CDR2 is SVGAGI (reference sequence). The CDR3 runs to 12 residues. V was shortened by 4 bases and J by 6 bases, with 8 bases between the two germline ends.